The TCR beta chain described here comes from a study of cytomegalovirus exposure and HLA in healthy donors. Primers included in the PCR were 60 Vbeta and 13 Jbeta primers. The repertoire was sequenced with immunoSEQ multiplex PCR; TCRdb's copy has only in-frame clones and lacks some. The table has some 110,000 clones, roughly a tenth seen once; the top ten hold over 4.5%. This clone was detected a few times. Antigen specificity is unknown. J was trimmed by 4 bases and V by 4 bases; bases with no gene match: 3. This CDR3 has 13 amino acids. Germline V gives CDR1 SGHDN, CDR2 FVKESK. Study-wide points: Most TCR sequences showed up rarely, but some public TCRs showed up in many donors. The study designated 164 TCR beta chains cytomegalovirus-associated. 87-base-pair reads could not separate some V segments, including TRBV6-2 and TRBV6-3.

Sequencing input: PBMCs. The TCR comes from a man aged 35 to 55 in good health and CMV-seropositive. The chain is built from TRBV14 and TRBJ1-2, with 7 bases fitting TRBD1. The CDR3 DNA sequence: TGTGCCAGCAGCCCTGGGACAGTCTATGGCTACACCTTC. The encoded protein is CASSPGTVYGYTF.